A single sample is the source of the 21 T cell receptor beta chains below, sequenced in a study of blood T cells in healthy people across ages. Next came a second PCR, run for about 7 to 11 cycles, which used a sample-barcoded 5' primer along with a J-beta primer mix. TCRdb processed the 5' RACE reads anew with MiXCR; each CDR3 protein has one entry. The sample comprises about a million distinct CDR3 sequences, roughly half of which are singletons, and about a fifth rests with the top ten. The sequenced sample consisted of blood. These receptors were taken from a woman aged 55-70 years in good health.

The chain recombines TRBV2 with TRBJ2-5; D might be TRBD1 or TRBD2, each matching 5 bases. Germline CDR1 reads SNHLY; CDR2 reads FYNNEI. V lost 6 bases and J 1 base, leaving 15 bases between the germline ends. This CDR3 comprises 15 residues. The CDR3 loop reads CASSDTGQVQETQYF. The DNA of the CDR3 is TGTGCCAGCAGCGACACGGGGCAGGTCCAAGAGACCCAGTACTTC.

This chain uses TRBV11-2 with TRBJ1-5; possibly TRBD1 for D (6 bases). Germline loops: CDR1 SGHAT, CDR2 FQNNGV. V lost 5 bases and J lost 11, with 22 bases in between. CDR3 size: 15 residues. The CDR3, as DNA: TGTGCCAGCAGCCCCCGGGGGGCTGCTAGGACGGCCCAGCATTTT. It encodes CASSPRGAARTAQHF.

This clonotype has a handful of counts. The chain carries TRBV5-1 and TRBJ1-1, with no clear D. V was trimmed by 0 bases and J by 4 bases, leaving 10 bases between them. The CDR3 runs to 14 residues. The germline V gene has CDR1 SGHRS and CDR2 YFSETQ. Here the CDR3 DNA reads TGCGCCAGCAGCTTGGGACACCCGGGCACTGAAGCTTTCTTT. Protein: CASSLGHPGTEAFF.

This chain's CDR3 is CSARDLRLTYYNEQFF. CDR3 bases: TGCAGTGCTAGAGATCTCCGACTCACCTATTACAATGAGCAGTTCTTC. The chain combines TRBV20-1 with TRBJ2-1, with D hard to call. The CDR3 consists of 16 residues. Germline V CDR1 and CDR2: DFQATT, SNEGSKA (reference sequence). The ends were cut back, 0 bases at V and 4 bases at J, with 16 bases in the middle.

The chain joins TRBV25-1 to TRBJ2-5; D is perhaps TRBD1 (6 bases). There are 15 residues in the CDR3. The germline V gene encodes CDR1 MGHDK and CDR2 SYGVNS. V dropped 5 bases and J dropped 11 bases, with 24 bases sitting between them. The CDR3 DNA is TGTGCCAGCAGTTTGGGGGCAAGTACTTTAGGTGAGCAGTACTTC. Translating it yields CASSLGASTLGEQYF.

The chain links TRBV29-1 to TRBJ2-3; no definite D call. Germline V gives CDR1 SQVTM, CDR2 ANQGSEA. The V and J ends lost 4 bases and 5 bases respectively, with 10 bases between them. The CDR3 totals 12 residues. The CDR3 coding sequence is TGCAGCGTTGCAGGTTCCGGAGATACGCAGTATTTT. It codes for CSVAGSGDTQYF.

The V and J genes are TRBV28 and TRBJ2-5; 11 positions agree with TRBD2. Germline CDR1 and CDR2: MDHEN and SYDVKM. CDR3 length: 16 residues. The ends lost 5 bases at V and 4 bases at J; junction bases unmatched: 9. The CDR3: CASSLRLAGSGETQYF. CDR3 coding DNA: TGTGCCAGCAGTCTACGACTAGCGGGGAGCGGAGAGACCCAGTACTTC.

This chain uses TRBV27 with TRBJ1-2; 7 bases are shared with TRBD1. J lost 4 bases, V lost 5 bases, and 19 bases had no gene match. CDR3 size: 18 residues. CDR1 MNHEY and CDR2 SMNVEV come from the germline V gene (reference sequence). The CDR3 sequence is CASSQKRQGMFPFYGYTF. The CDR3, as DNA: TGTGCCAGCAGTCAAAAGAGACAGGGAATGTTCCCCTTCTATGGCTACACCTTC.

This chain connects TRBV20-1 to TRBJ2-2, with D perhaps TRBD1 (6 bases). Trimming pared 6 bases from V and 5 bases from J, leaving 22 bases between. Per germline, CDR1 DFQATT and CDR2 SNEGSKA (reference sequence). The CDR3 sequence is 16 residues long. Here the CDR3 DNA reads TGCAGTGCCCAGCATCACAGGGTTCGAAGAACCGGGGAGCTGTTTTTT. Protein sequence: CSAQHHRVRRTGELFF.

V gene TRBV2 combines with J gene TRBJ1-2; TRBD1 matches 10 bases. The germline gives CDR1 SNHLY, CDR2 FYNNEI. V trimming: 10 bases; J trimming: 4 bases; junction bases outside the gene matches: 3. The CDR3 covers 12 residues. The DNA for the CDR3 is TGTGCCATGGGACAGGGGCCCTATGGCTACACCTTC. This translates into CAMGQGPYGYTF. Complete variable domain (other parts from reference TRBV2 and TRBJ1-2): EPEVTQTPSHQVTQMGQEVILRCVPISNHLYFYWYRQILGQKVEFLVSFYNNEISEKSEIFDDQFSVERPDGSNFTLKIRSTKLEDSAMYFCAMGQGPYGYTFGSGTRLTVV.

This chain joins TRBV5-4 and TRBJ2-7; 10 nucleotides agree with TRBD2. CDR3 length: 13 amino acids. Germline V gene sequence: CDR1 SGHNT, CDR2 YYREEE (reference sequence). Trimming at V came to 5 bases and at J to 6 bases, leaving 5 bases not matched to a gene. CDR3 protein: CASREREGPEQYF. The CDR3, as DNA: TGTGCCAGCAGGGAGCGGGAGGGCCCCGAGCAGTACTTC.

This chain connects TRBV20-1 to TRBJ2-5; 7 bases agree with TRBD1. Unmatched junction bases numbered 8, after V lost 2 bases and J lost 5 bases. Germline values: CDR1 DFQATT, CDR2 SNEGSKA (reference sequence). The CDR3 runs to 14 residues. The CDR3 loop is CSARWRQGVETQYF. The CDR3 DNA sequence: TGCAGTGCTAGATGGCGTCAGGGGGTGGAGACCCAGTACTTC.

The sample holds a few counts of this clonotype. This rearrangement joins TRBV29-1 to TRBJ2-5; the D is unclear. CDR1 and CDR2 (germline): SQVTM, ANQGSEA. The CDR3 has 12 residues. V shed 7 bases and J shed 0 bases, with 9 bases lying between them. The CDR3 reads CSARWYQETQYF. CDR3 in DNA: TGCAGCGCCCGGTGGTACCAAGAGACCCAGTACTTC.

V usage is TRBV29-1 and J usage is TRBJ2-5; 8 bases agree with TRBD1. Germline CDR1 and CDR2: SQVTM and ANQGSEA. V shed 6 bases and J 5 bases; nucleotides not matched to a gene: 14. CDR3 length: 15 amino acids. The CDR3 nucleotides are TGCAGCGTCGGGCCTTCCGGGACAGGAAGGGAGACCCAGTACTTC. It yields the protein CSVGPSGTGRETQYF.

In its sample, this clonotype was seen a few times. V is TRBV2 and J is TRBJ2-1, with 10 positions matching TRBD2. This CDR3 region has 17 residues. Germline V gene sequence: CDR1 SNHLY, CDR2 FYNNEI. V trimming: 5 bases; J trimming: 0 bases; junction bases outside the gene matches: 7. The chain's CDR3 is CASSPLLAGSSYNEQFF. CDR3 bases: TGTGCCAGCAGTCCCTTACTAGCGGGAAGCTCCTACAATGAGCAGTTCTTC.

The chain recombines TRBV18 with TRBJ2-3; 7 nucleotides agree with TRBD1. The V segment lost 5 bases and the J segment 3 bases; nucleotides outside the gene matches: 5. The CDR3 runs 14 residues. The germline gives CDR1 KGHSH, CDR2 LQKENI. The CDR3 reads CASSALDRTDTQYF. DNA for the CDR3: TGTGCCAGCTCAGCCTTGGACAGGACAGATACGCAGTATTTT.

This chain uses TRBV3-1 with TRBJ2-4, with D unresolved. The CDR3 is 15 amino acids. Germline V gene lookup returns CDR1 LGHDT and CDR2 YNNKEL (reference sequence). V lost 3 bases to trimming and J lost 0 bases, with 9 bases between them. Here the CDR3 reads CASSQDALAKNIQYF. The CDR3 nucleotides are TGTGCCAGCAGCCAGGACGCGCTAGCCAAAAACATTCAGTACTTC.

J is TRBJ2-5 and V is TRBV7-3; 7 positions match TRBD1. The CDR3 consists of 16 residues. The V gene end was trimmed by 5 bases and the J gene end by 4 bases; junction bases not matched to a gene: 13. Germline CDR1 is SGHTA and CDR2 is FQGTGA. The CDR3 nucleotides are TGTGCCAGCAGCCCAAATTACAGGGGATTAGTAGAGACCCAGTACTTC. Its translation: CASSPNYRGLVETQYF.

The rearrangement uses TRBV5-1 and TRBJ2-1; 7 bases map to TRBD2. Germline V gene data show CDR1 as SGHRS and CDR2 as YFSETQ. This CDR3 is built from 16 residues. V shed 9 bases, J shed 4 bases, and the junction held 16 bases outside the gene matches. The CDR3 loop is CATSPGAGEGYNEQFF. The CDR3 DNA reads as TGCGCCACCTCCCCCGGGGCGGGAGAGGGTTACAATGAGCAGTTCTTC. The whole variable domain, filled in from reference TRBV5-1 and TRBJ2-1, reads KAGVTQTPRYLIKTRGQQVTLSCSPISGHRSVSWYQQTPGQGLQFLFEYFSETQRNKGNFPGRFSGRQFSNSRSEMNVSTLELGDSALYLCATSPGAGEGYNEQFFGPGTRLTVL.

CDR3 in DNA: TGTGCCCTCAGGAGGGGCTATGGCTACACCTTC. It yields the protein CALRRGYGYTF. The gene calls are TRBV7-2 and TRBJ1-2, with D possibly matching TRBD1 (5 bases). The germline V and J ends were trimmed by 11 bases and 4 bases, with 11 bases remaining between them. CDR1 and CDR2 (germline): SGHTA, FQGNSA. This CDR3 region has 11 residues. Full variable domain (outside the CDR3, taken from reference TRBV7-2 and TRBJ1-2): GAGVSQSPSNKVTEKGKDVELRCDPISGHTALYWYRQSLGQGLEFLIYFQGNSAPDKSGLPSDRFSAERTGGSVSTLTIQRTQQEDSAVYLCALRRGYGYTFGSGTRLTVV.

In DNA form, the CDR3 reads TGCGCCAGTGGAACAGGGCGAAGCACCGGGGAGCTGTTTTTT. As protein: CASGTGRSTGELFF. The chain joins TRBV5-1 to TRBJ2-2; TRBD1 is a possible D gene (6 bases). The CDR3 is 14 amino acids. Trimming took off 8 bases at V and 4 bases at J, with 15 bases between the two ends. Germline V gene data show CDR1 as SGHRS and CDR2 as YFSETQ.